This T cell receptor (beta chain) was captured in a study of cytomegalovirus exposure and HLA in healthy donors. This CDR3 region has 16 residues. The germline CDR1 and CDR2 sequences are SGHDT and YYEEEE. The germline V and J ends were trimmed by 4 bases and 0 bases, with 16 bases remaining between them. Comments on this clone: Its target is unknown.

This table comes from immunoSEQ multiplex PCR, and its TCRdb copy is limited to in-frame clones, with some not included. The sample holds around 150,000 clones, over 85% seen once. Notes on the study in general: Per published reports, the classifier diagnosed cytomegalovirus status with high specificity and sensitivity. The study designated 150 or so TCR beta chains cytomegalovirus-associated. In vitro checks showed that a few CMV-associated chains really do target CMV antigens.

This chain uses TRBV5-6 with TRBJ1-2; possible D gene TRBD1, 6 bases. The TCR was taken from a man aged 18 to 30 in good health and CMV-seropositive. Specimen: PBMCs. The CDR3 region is CASSLGTSTANYGYTF. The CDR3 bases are TGTGCCAGCAGCCTAGGGACATCTACAGCTAACTATGGCTACACCTTC. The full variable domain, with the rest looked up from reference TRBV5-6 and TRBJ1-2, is DAGVTQSPTHLIKTRGQQVTLRCSPKSGHDTVSWYQQALGQGPQFIFQYYEEEERQRGNFPDRFSGHQFPNYSSELNVNALLLGDSALYLCASSLGTSTANYGYTFGSGTRLTVV.